This TCR beta chain was sequenced in a study of blood T cell repertoires in COVID-19. The wider study: Italy, Spain and the United States were the sources of the convalescent and acute COVID-19 samples. In each case, the material was cDNA or gDNA derived from T cells, B-cell-depleted T cells, or PBMCs.

The V and J ends lost 2 bases and 7 bases, in that order; junction bases with no gene match: 5. CDR1 is GTSNPN and CDR2 is SVGIG in the germline V gene (reference sequence). CDR3 length: 13 residues. Per the original data handling: Estimated nucleated cell counts came from reference gene primer amplification. Measured with immunoSEQ multiplex PCR; TCRdb has only the in-frame clones, and not every one. D and trimming were read from the DNA, whereas the V and J calls and clone size are those reported in that table. The sample carries around 11,000 clones, roughly nine tenths recorded once. This clone was seen only a few times. The sample carries other DNA sequences with the same CDR3.

This TCR was sampled from a man between 25 and 39 years old with active or convalescent COVID-19. The sequenced material came from peripheral blood. The V and J genes are TRBV30 and TRBJ1-5; 7 bases agree with TRBD1. As DNA, the CDR3 is TGTGCCTGGAGTAGACAGGGTGACCAGCCCCAGCATTTT. Translating it yields CAWSRQGDQPQHF.